Listed here are 14 T cell receptor beta chains from one sample, sequenced in a study of cytomegalovirus exposure and HLA in healthy donors. With 60 Vbeta and 13 Jbeta primers, the PCR was carried out. TCRdb's table, derived via immunoSEQ multiplex PCR, lists solely in-frame clones and lacks some. This sample has tens of thousands of clones, with around 64% found just once. Sequenced sample: PBMCs. Every receptor here comes from a woman aged 45 to 65 in good health and CMV-seronegative.

The J gene is TRBJ1-2, the V gene TRBV5-6; TRBD1 matches 7 bases. The CDR3 loop spans 13 amino acids. V shed 4 bases and J 4 bases; nucleotides not matched to a gene: 4. Germline V gene lookup returns CDR1 SGHDT and CDR2 YYEEEE. CDR3 nucleotides: TGTGCCAGCAGCCAGACAGGGACCTATGGCTACACCTTC. It is translated as CASSQTGTYGYTF.

The rearrangement joins TRBV6-6 to TRBJ2-5, with a weak D call TRBD1 (5 bases). The CDR3 loop spans 14 amino acids. V was cut by 10 bases and J by 1 base, with 16 bases left in between. The germline gives CDR1 MNHNY, CDR2 SVGAGI (reference sequence). The DNA for the CDR3 is TGTGCCACCCTTGAAAAGACAGTCCAAGAGACCCAGTACTTC. This translates into CATLEKTVQETQYF.

Only a few counts were recorded for this clone. J is TRBJ1-2 and V is TRBV6-1, with D possibly being TRBD1 (5 bases). The CDR3 extends over 14 amino acids. V was trimmed by 6 bases and J by 3 bases, leaving 14 bases between them. Germline V lookup: CDR1 MNHNS, CDR2 SASEGT. The CDR3 DNA follows: TGTGCCAGCAGGAGGGCGGGGACTGACTATGGCTACACCTTC. Amino acid sequence: CASRRAGTDYGYTF.

This rearrangement joins TRBV2 to TRBJ2-7; 9 bases match TRBD2. Trimming cost V 6 bases and J 2 bases; bases outside gene matches: 5. The CDR3 runs to 14 residues. Germline CDR1 SNHLY, CDR2 FYNNEI. The CDR3 DNA is TGTGCCAGCAGGCGAGCGGGAGGACCCTACGAGCAGTACTTC. It encodes CASRRAGGPYEQYF.

CDR3 nucleotides: TGTGCCAGTAGTGTCAACAGGGGTGTGTACCCAGCTTTCTTT. As protein: CASSVNRGVYPAFF. The J gene is TRBJ1-1, the V gene TRBV19; 7 nucleotides line up with TRBD1. Germline V gene data show CDR1 as LNHDA and CDR2 as SQIVND (reference sequence). With V trimmed by 5 bases and J by 10 bases, 13 bases remained unmatched. This CDR3 comprises 14 residues.

As concerns this clone: The junction differs from germline at one of its ends, possibly a read error. The gene calls are TRBV19 and TRBJ1-4; 9 bases are shared with TRBD1. This CDR3 comprises 11 residues. In germline, CDR1 is LNHDA, CDR2 SQIVND (reference sequence). CDR3 sequence: CGTGTNEKLFF. The CDR3 DNA reads TGCGGGACAGGGACTAATGAAAAACTGTTTTTT.

The chain carries TRBV15 and TRBJ1-1; D not certain. The CDR3 runs 16 residues. Trimming took off 0 bases at V and 1 base at J, with 12 bases between the two ends. Germline CDR1 reads LNHNV; CDR2 reads YYDKDF (reference sequence). CDR3 sequence (DNA): TGTGCCACCAGCAGAGAGGGCGGCGGGAGGAACACTGAAGCTTTCTTT. Translated: CATSREGGGRNTEAFF. The full variable domain, its missing parts supplied by reference TRBV15 and TRBJ1-1, is DAMVIQNPRYQVTQFGKPVTLSCSQTLNHNVMYWYQQKSSQAPKLLFHYYDKDFNNEADTPDNFQSRRPNTSFCFLDIRSPGLGDTAMYLCATSREGGGRNTEAFFGQGTRLTVV.

This chain joins TRBV7-9 and TRBJ1-5, with 8 bases fitting TRBD1. V dropped 5 bases and J dropped 4; count of bases not matched to a gene: 7. Germline V gene sequence: CDR1 SEHNR, CDR2 FQNEAQ (reference sequence). CDR3 length: 15 amino acids. CDR3 sequence reads: CASSRGTGLNQPQHF. Written as DNA, the CDR3 is TGTGCCAGCAGCCGAGGGACAGGACTTAATCAGCCCCAGCATTTT.

The J gene is TRBJ2-2, the V gene TRBV2; 13 nucleotides agree with TRBD2. J lost 7 bases, V lost 6 bases, and 8 bases had no gene match. The CDR3 is 16 residues long. Germline V CDR1 and CDR2: SNHLY, FYNNEI. The CDR3: CASRLTSGRASGELFF. The DNA of the CDR3 is TGTGCCAGCAGGCTCACTAGCGGGAGGGCTAGCGGGGAGCTGTTTTTT.

The chain joins TRBV27 to TRBJ2-5, with D hard to call. Trimming left V 0 bases short and J 5 bases short, with 10 bases between. The V gene's germline CDR1 is MNHEY and CDR2 SMNVEV (reference sequence). The CDR3 spans 14 residues. CDR3 region: CASSLSRAAETQYF. The DNA of the CDR3 is TGTGCCAGCAGTTTATCTCGCGCAGCGGAGACCCAGTACTTC.

J is TRBJ1-1 and V is TRBV15; TRBD1 agrees at 10 bases. CDR1 and CDR2 (germline): LNHNV, YYDKDF (reference sequence). CDR3 length: 14 amino acids. The V and J ends lost 3 bases and 4 bases, in that order; junction bases with no gene match: 2. The CDR3, as DNA: TGTGCCACCAGCAGGGACAGGGGGATCACTGAAGCTTTCTTT. It yields the protein CATSRDRGITEAFF.

This chain links TRBV5-1 with TRBJ2-2, with 8 bases matching TRBD2. V lost 4 bases and J lost 6; bases outside the gene matches: 2. CDR3 length equals 13 residues. Germline assignment: CDR1 SGHRS and CDR2 YFSETQ. CDR3 loop: CASSGLAPGELFF. The CDR3 nucleotides are TGCGCCAGCAGCGGACTAGCTCCCGGGGAGCTGTTTTTT.

This clone was seen more than once but under ten times. V usage is TRBV6-5 and J usage is TRBJ1-6; tentatively, D is TRBD1 (5 bases). V was clipped by 6 bases and J by 14 bases, with 11 bases between them. Germline V gene sequence: CDR1 MNHEY, CDR2 SVGAGI. The CDR3 runs to 11 residues. DNA of the CDR3: TGTGCCAGCAGCATGGGGGGAACCCTCCACTTT. Translated: CASSMGGTLHF.

CDR3 bases: TGTGCCAGTAGTCCCCGTTTTGATTCACCCCTCCACTTT. Translated: CASSPRFDSPLHF. The chain carries TRBV19 and TRBJ1-6; D remains ambiguous. Germline-derived CDR1 and CDR2 are LNHDA and SQIVND (reference sequence). V was cut by 5 bases and J by 8 bases, with 10 bases left in between. The CDR3 consists of 13 residues. The full variable domain, its missing parts supplied by reference TRBV19 and TRBJ1-6, is DGGITQSPKYLFRKEGQNVTLSCEQNLNHDAMYWYRQDPGQGLRLIYYSQIVNDFQKGDIAEGYSVSREKKESFPLTVTSAQKNPTAFYLCASSPRFDSPLHFGNGTRLTVT.